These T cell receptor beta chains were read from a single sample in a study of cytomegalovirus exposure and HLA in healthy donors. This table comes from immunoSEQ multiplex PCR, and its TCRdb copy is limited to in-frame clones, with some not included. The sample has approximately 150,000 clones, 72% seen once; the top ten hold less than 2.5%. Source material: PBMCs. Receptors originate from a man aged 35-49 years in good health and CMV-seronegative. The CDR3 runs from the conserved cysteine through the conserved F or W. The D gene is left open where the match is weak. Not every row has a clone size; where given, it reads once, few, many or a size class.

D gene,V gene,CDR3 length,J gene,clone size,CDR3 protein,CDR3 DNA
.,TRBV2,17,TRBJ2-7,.,CASSHRLGAQMSYEQYF,TGTGCCAGCAGCCATCGCTTAGGGGCCCAGATGTCCTACGAGCAGTACTTC
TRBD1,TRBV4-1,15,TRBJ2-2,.,CASSQLTGYTGELFF,TGCGCCAGCAGCCAACTGACAGGGTACACCGGGGAGCTGTTTTTT
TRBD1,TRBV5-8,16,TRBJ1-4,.,CASSTTGMQYNEKLFF,TGTGCCAGCAGCACGACAGGGATGCAGTATAATGAAAAACTGTTTTTT
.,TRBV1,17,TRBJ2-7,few,CTSSHLAGSLLSYEQYF,TGCACCAGCAGCCACCTAGCGGGTTCCCTCCTCTCCTACGAGCAGTACTTC
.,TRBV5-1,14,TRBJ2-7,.,CASSSGPRVYEQYF,TGCGCCAGCAGCTCCGGACCGCGGGTCTACGAGCAGTACTTC
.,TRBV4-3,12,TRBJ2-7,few,CASSQSGAEQYF,TGCGCCAGCAGCCAATCAGGCGCCGAGCAGTACTTC
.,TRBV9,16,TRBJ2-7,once,CASSVGALTVRYEQYF,TGTGCCAGCAGCGTAGGTGCGCTTACGGTTCGCTACGAGCAGTACTTC
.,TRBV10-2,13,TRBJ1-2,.,CATQGLREYGYTF,TGCGCCACCCAAGGTCTCAGGGAATATGGCTACACCTTC
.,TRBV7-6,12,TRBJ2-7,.,CASSLVEYEQYF,TGTGCCAGCAGCTTAGTGGAGTACGAGCAGTACTTC
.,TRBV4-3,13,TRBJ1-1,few,CASSQSGWTEAFF,TGCGCCAGCAGCCAATCGGGGTGGACTGAAGCTTTCTTT
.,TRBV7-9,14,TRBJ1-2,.,CASSLVRGEYGYTF,TGTGCCAGCAGCTTGGTCAGGGGAGAGTATGGCTACACCTTC
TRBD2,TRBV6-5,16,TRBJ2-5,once,CASSYSTSGGAGTQYF,TGTGCCAGCAGTTACTCAACTAGCGGGGGGGCTGGGACCCAGTACTTC
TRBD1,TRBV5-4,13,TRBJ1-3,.,CASSRDREYTIYF,TGTGCCAGCAGTCGCGACAGGGAGTACACCATATATTTT
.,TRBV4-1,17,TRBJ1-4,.,CASSHRLRGGLDEKLFF,TGCGCCAGCAGCCATCGGTTGCGGGGAGGTCTCGATGAAAAACTGTTTTTT
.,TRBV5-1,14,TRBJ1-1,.,CASRISGSDTEAFF,TGCGCCAGCAGGATCAGCGGATCGGACACTGAAGCTTTCTTT
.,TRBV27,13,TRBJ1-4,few,CASSFVGEEKLFF,TGTGCCAGCAGTTTCGTTGGTGAGGAAAAACTGTTTTTT